What follows are 4 T cell receptor beta chains derived from one specimen sequenced in a study of blood T cell repertoires in COVID-19. TCRdb's table, derived via immunoSEQ multiplex PCR, lists solely in-frame clones and lacks some. The repertoire holds approximately 240,000 clones, with 70% to 90% as singletons. Sequencing input: peripheral blood. These receptors came from a man over 45 who had recovered from COVID-19.

The gene calls are TRBV5-1 and TRBJ2-7, with TRBD2 matching 7 bases. The CDR3 runs to 15 residues. Germline CDR1 reads SGHRS; CDR2 reads YFSETQ. V shed 0 bases, J shed 6 bases, and the junction held 9 bases outside the gene matches. The CDR3 reads CASSLGPRLAGEQYF. Here the CDR3 DNA reads TGCGCCAGCAGCTTGGGGCCTAGACTAGCTGGCGAGCAGTACTTC.

This chain joins TRBV27 and TRBJ2-1, with a tentative D call TRBD1 (6 bases). Trimming removed 6 bases from V and 12 bases from J, with 15 bases in between. Germline V gene data show CDR1 as MNHEY and CDR2 as SMNVEV (reference sequence). The CDR3 has 12 amino acids. CDR3 bases: TGTGCCAGCAGCCAGGACAGATTGCGGCAGTTCTTC. Translating gives CASSQDRLRQFF.

V is TRBV15 and J is TRBJ2-5; D gene uncertain. The germline V and J ends were trimmed by 2 bases and 5 bases, with 9 bases remaining between them. CDR1 is LNHNV, CDR2 YYDKDF, per germline (reference sequence). The CDR3 sequence is 13 residues long. Here the CDR3 DNA reads TGTGCCACCAGCAGACAACCCGGGGAGACCCAGTACTTC. This encodes CATSRQPGETQYF. The full variable domain, completed using reference TRBV15 and TRBJ2-5, is DAMVIQNPRYQVTQFGKPVTLSCSQTLNHNVMYWYQQKSSQAPKLLFHYYDKDFNNEADTPDNFQSRRPNTSFCFLDIRSPGLGDTAMYLCATSRQPGETQYFGPGTRLLVL.

The chain recombines TRBV2 with TRBJ2-7; D is undetermined. V lost 4 bases and J lost 3, with 13 bases in between. This CDR3 region has 14 residues. The germline CDR1 and CDR2 sequences are SNHLY and FYNNEI. In DNA, the CDR3 is TGTGCCAGCAGTGTGAAGTACAGAGACTACGAGCAGTACTTC. It yields the protein CASSVKYRDYEQYF.